Listed below are T cell receptor beta chains from one sample, sequenced in a study of T cell changes during pregnancy in multiple sclerosis. Profiling relied on immunoSEQ multiplex PCR, and the TCRdb table lists in-frame clones only, not all of them. The sample contains more than 35,000 clones, around 92% of which appear only once. The specimen was CD8+ T cells from peripheral blood mononuclear cells, collected in the third trimester of pregnancy. The origin of the receptors is a female donor with multiple sclerosis, enrolled in a pregnancy study. The CDR3 runs from the conserved cysteine through the conserved F or W. Fields, in order: clone size, J gene, V gene, D gene, CDR3 protein. The D gene is left open where the match is weak. Clone size is shown for a subset of rows, as once, few, many or a class of expanded clone.

clone size: .; J gene: TRBJ2-4; V gene: TRBV10-1; D gene: TRBD1; CDR3 protein: CASRPGTGSGRGKNIQYF
clone size: .; J gene: TRBJ2-6; V gene: TRBV27; D gene: TRBD1; CDR3 protein: CASSPTGSSGANVLTF
clone size: .; J gene: TRBJ2-1; V gene: TRBV6-5; D gene: .; CDR3 protein: CASGQPPEQFF
clone size: once; J gene: TRBJ2-3; V gene: TRBV9; D gene: .; CDR3 protein: CASSRGSTDTQYF
clone size: .; J gene: TRBJ2-6; V gene: TRBV7-9; D gene: .; CDR3 protein: CASSFGLGANVLTF
clone size: .; J gene: TRBJ2-3; V gene: TRBV5-6; D gene: TRBD2; CDR3 protein: CASSFGDGGTQYF
clone size: .; J gene: TRBJ2-5; V gene: TRBV18; D gene: .; CDR3 protein: CASSPEVETQYF
clone size: .; J gene: TRBJ2-2; V gene: TRBV9; D gene: TRBD2; CDR3 protein: CASSPGTSGTGELFF
clone size: .; J gene: TRBJ1-5; V gene: TRBV21-1; D gene: .; CDR3 protein: CASSRRKGGPQHF
clone size: .; J gene: TRBJ1-5; V gene: TRBV27; D gene: .; CDR3 protein: CASSFQGVNQPQHF
clone size: .; J gene: TRBJ2-1; V gene: TRBV6-4; D gene: .; CDR3 protein: CASAATPYNEQFF